The 20 T cell receptor beta chains below all came from one sample that was sequenced in a study of regulatory T cells in long-lasting Graves disease. Time point indicated: persistent/refractory GD, antithyroid drugs over 5 years with positive TRAb. From RNA extracted from PBMCs, the TCR library was made. HTBI primers from iRepertoire and Arm-PCR of CDR3 regions yielded the TCR beta libraries. TCRdb ran MiXCR on the multiplex PCR reads and lists one entry per CDR3 protein. The sample lists 700,000 or so distinct CDR3 sequences; 25% to 30% were seen once. Material: peripheral blood mononuclear cells (PBMCs), obtained when the disease was refractory, from a patient treated with antithyroid drugs. All receptors derive from a female donor with Graves disease.

In this sample, this clonotype turned up a few times. The CDR3 is CASSEKVQRTSGDLPREQYF. In DNA, the CDR3 is TGTGCCAGCAGTGAGAAAGTCCAAAGGACTAGCGGGGACCTCCCTCGGGAGCAGTACTTC. This chain connects TRBV6-2 or TRBV6-3 to TRBJ2-7; 12 bases fit TRBD2. Germline values: CDR1 MNHEY, CDR2 SVGEGT. V trimming: 5 bases; J trimming: 7 bases; junction bases outside the gene matches: 24. The CDR3 is 20 amino acids.

The chain combines TRBV20-1 with TRBJ1-1; no definite D call. Germline V lookup: CDR1 DFQATT, CDR2 SNEGSKA (reference sequence). Trimming took 3 bases from V and 1 from J, leaving 9 bases between them. This CDR3 is 13 amino acids long. CDR3 in DNA: TGCAGTGCTAGTGATGTCGGGAACACTGAAGCTTTCTTT. It yields the protein CSASDVGNTEAFF.

This clonotype was seen repeatedly, ten times or more. The chain employs TRBV29-1 and TRBJ1-5; 7 bases match TRBD1. This CDR3 has 13 residues. Germline lookup yields CDR1 SQVTM and CDR2 ANQGSEA. With V trimmed by 5 bases and J by 3 bases, 4 bases remained unmatched. CDR3 sequence reads: CSVRDSNNQPQHF. The CDR3 bases are TGCAGCGTTAGGGACAGTAACAATCAGCCCCAGCATTTT.

The sample holds a few counts of this clonotype. The chain couples TRBV24-1 to TRBJ1-1; D not certain. The V and J ends lost 7 bases and 1 base respectively, with 12 bases between them. CDR1 KGHDR and CDR2 SFDVKD come from the germline V gene. This CDR3 has 14 amino acids. The CDR3 DNA reads TGTGCCACCAGGGGCCCCCGCGGGAACACTGAAGCTTTCTTT. Its translation: CATRGPRGNTEAFF.

The chain has TRBV6-1 and TRBJ2-5; 7 nucleotides line up with TRBD2. The CDR3 contains 14 residues. Germline V CDR1 and CDR2: MNHNS, SASEGT. The V and J ends lost 6 bases and 4 bases, in that order; junction bases with no gene match: 8. The CDR3 sequence is CASSVSGGIETQYF. CDR3 sequence (DNA): TGTGCCAGCAGCGTATCCGGGGGGATAGAGACCCAGTACTTC.

This clonotype was found a few times. The chain uses TRBV28 and TRBJ1-5; 9 nucleotides agree with TRBD1. The CDR3 loop spans 15 amino acids. The J segment lost 3 bases and the V segment lost 4 bases, leaving 4 bases of the junction unmatched. Germline CDR1 and CDR2: MDHEN and SYDVKM. In DNA, the CDR3 is TGTGCCAGCAGTTCCTACAGGGGGCCCAATCAGCCCCAGCATTTT. Amino acids: CASSSYRGPNQPQHF.

This clonotype was seen at least ten times. The rearrangement uses TRBV20-1 and TRBJ2-7; 8 bases are shared with TRBD2. Trimming at V came to 2 bases and at J to 4 bases, leaving 7 bases not matched to a gene. CDR3 size: 14 residues. The germline CDR1 and CDR2 sequences are DFQATT and SNEGSKA (reference sequence). Here the CDR3 reads CSARLERERYEQYF. The CDR3 nucleotides read TGCAGTGCTAGACTCGAGCGGGAGAGGTACGAGCAGTACTTC.

This clonotype was observed a few times. The chain is built from TRBV12-3 or TRBV12-4 and TRBJ1-1; possibly TRBD1 for D (5 bases). This CDR3 spans 14 amino acids. V was trimmed by 7 bases and J by 3 bases, leaving 15 bases between them. The CDR3 is CASTKRGVDTEAFF. DNA for the CDR3: TGTGCCAGCACCAAACGAGGGGTTGACACTGAAGCTTTCTTT.

J is TRBJ2-6 and V is TRBV20-1; possibly TRBD1 for D (5 bases). Trimming took 4 bases from V and 2 from J, leaving 9 bases between them. The CDR3 has 14 amino acids. Germline V gene lookup returns CDR1 DFQATT and CDR2 SNEGSKA (reference sequence). The CDR3, as DNA: TGCAGTGCTATCCAGGGTACTGGGGCCAACGTCCTGACTTTC. Its protein product is CSAIQGTGANVLTF.

The CDR3 DNA is TGTGCCAGCAGCTTAGTGGCTCCAGATACGCAGTATTTT. Its protein is CASSLVAPDTQYF. The chain links TRBV11-2 to TRBJ2-3; D unclear. The CDR3 is 13 residues long. Germline V gives CDR1 SGHAT, CDR2 FQNNGV. Trimming cost V 1 base and J 4 bases, with 6 bases left between them.

This clonotype has just a few counts. This sequence joins TRBV2 and TRBJ1-5; D is perhaps TRBD1 (6 bases). The CDR3 extends over 15 amino acids. V lost 6 bases and J lost 0, with 12 bases in between. In germline, CDR1 is SNHLY, CDR2 FYNNEI. The CDR3 reads CASSRTALSNQPQHF. CDR3 coding DNA: TGTGCCAGCAGCCGGACAGCACTTAGCAATCAGCCCCAGCATTTT. Complete variable domain (other parts from reference TRBV2 and TRBJ1-5): EPEVTQTPSHQVTQMGQEVILRCVPISNHLYFYWYRQILGQKVEFLVSFYNNEISEKSEIFDDQFSVERPDGSNFTLKIRSTKLEDSAMYFCASSRTALSNQPQHFGDGTRLSIL.

A single count supports this clonotype. This may be a read error: a much more frequent sequence differs by one nucleotide. The chain has TRBV2 and TRBJ2-2; 9 bases align to TRBD1. The germline V gene has CDR1 SNHLY and CDR2 FYNNEI. The CDR3 loop spans 15 amino acids. The CDR3, as DNA: TGTGCCAGCATCCTGGACAGGGGTGGCACCAGGGAGCTGTTTTTT. It encodes CASILDRGGTRELFF.

The chain carries TRBV7-8 and TRBJ1-2; D is ambiguous. Looked up from germline, CDR1 is SGHVS and CDR2 is FQNEAQ. CDR3 size: 14 residues. V was clipped by 4 bases and J by 5 bases, with 14 bases between them. In DNA form, the CDR3 reads TGTGCCAGCAGCTCCACGCGGACGGATTATGGCTACACCTTC. It is translated as CASSSTRTDYGYTF.

The J gene is TRBJ2-7, the V gene TRBV5-6, with D perhaps matching TRBD1 (5 bases). From germline, CDR1 is SGHDT and CDR2 YYEEEE. The CDR3 spans 14 residues. Trimming took 0 bases from V and 3 from J, leaving 10 bases between them. CDR3 DNA: TGTGCCAGCAGCTTGGGACAGAAAAACTACGAGCAGTACTTC. This gives the protein CASSLGQKNYEQYF. The full variable domain, its missing parts supplied by reference TRBV5-6 and TRBJ2-7, is DAGVTQSPTHLIKTRGQQVTLRCSPKSGHDTVSWYQQALGQGPQFIFQYYEEEERQRGNFPDRFSGHQFPNYSSELNVNALLLGDSALYLCASSLGQKNYEQYFGPGTRLTVT.

This clonotype has a handful of counts. This chain joins TRBV25-1 and TRBJ1-6, with D unresolved. This CDR3 spans 15 amino acids. The germline V and J ends were trimmed by 2 bases and 8 bases, with 13 bases remaining between them. From germline, CDR1 is MGHDK and CDR2 SYGVNS. The CDR3, as DNA: TGTGCCAGCAGTGAAGGTGTTAGCCGAGATTCACCCCTCCACTTT. Residues: CASSEGVSRDSPLHF.

This clonotype was counted between two and nine times. V and J are TRBV12-3 or TRBV12-4 and TRBJ2-7, with D possibly being TRBD1 (5 bases). The CDR3 has 14 residues. V lost 6 bases and J lost 2, with 14 bases in between. CDR3 coding DNA: TGTGCCAGCAGCATCCAGGGTGGCGCCTACGAGCAGTACTTC. Encoded protein: CASSIQGGAYEQYF.

V usage is TRBV5-6 and J usage is TRBJ1-5; 11 bases align to TRBD1. The CDR3 length is 18 residues. Germline loops: CDR1 SGHDT, CDR2 YYEEEE. V lost 2 bases, J lost 0 bases, and 7 bases stayed unmatched. In DNA, the CDR3 is TGTGCCAGCAGCTTTTGGACAGGGGGCCACTATAGCAATCAGCCCCAGCATTTT. Its protein is CASSFWTGGHYSNQPQHF. Together with reference TRBV5-6 and TRBJ1-5, the CDR3 gives the full variable domain: DAGVTQSPTHLIKTRGQQVTLRCSPKSGHDTVSWYQQALGQGPQFIFQYYEEEERQRGNFPDRFSGHQFPNYSSELNVNALLLGDSALYLCASSFWTGGHYSNQPQHFGDGTRLSIL.

This clonotype is a singleton in its sample. The chain employs TRBV6-8 and TRBJ2-5; a weak D match, TRBD2 (6 bases). The V end lost 6 bases, the J end lost 1 base, and 24 bases lay between the germline ends. The germline CDR1 and CDR2 sequences are MNHGY and SAAAGT. This CDR3 has 18 amino acids. This chain's CDR3 is CASSPQTLAHYSQETQYF. The CDR3 nucleotides are TGTGCCAGCAGCCCCCAGACCCTAGCGCACTACTCCCAAGAGACCCAGTACTTC.

The rearrangement links TRBV6-1 to TRBJ1-1; D gene uncertain. The ends were cut back, 6 bases at V and 1 base at J, with 12 bases in the middle. CDR3 size: 14 residues. Germline V gene data show CDR1 as MNHNS and CDR2 as SASEGT. In DNA form, the CDR3 reads TGTGCCAGCAGACCTTCCCACGGGAACACTGAAGCTTTCTTT. Translation gives CASRPSHGNTEAFF.

The sample holds many counts of this clonotype. The rearrangement links TRBV20-1 to TRBJ1-2, with TRBD1 matching 9 bases. V lost 0 bases to trimming and J lost 7 bases; unmatched junction nucleotides: 6. The length of the CDR3 is 14 residues. Germline V CDR1 and CDR2: DFQATT, SNEGSKA (reference sequence). Here the CDR3 reads CSARDHRGQGGYTF. The CDR3 DNA reads as TGCAGTGCTAGAGATCACAGGGGGCAGGGTGGCTACACCTTC.